One T cell receptor beta chain is described in this entry. This clone was counted many times. Which antigen it targets is not known. No base quality values were provided; no much bigger clone lies one nucleotide off. The receptor library was made with PCR. Sequencing instrument: Illumina HiSeq 4000. The TCR beta-chain CDR3 region of each patient was profiled by high-throughput sequencing. As for how the authors treated the data: A classifier to discriminate distant-metastatic papillary thyroid cancer patients was built from CDR3 differences across clinicopathological groups. Repertoire diversity was assessed with the Shannon index, and tumor-blood repertoire similarity with the Morisita-Horn index. In-frame beta chains were kept once TCRdb had trimmed the public reads at Q25 with fastp and called clones with MiXCR. The V and J calls come from TCRdb's annotation, not from the publication. The sample yields 35,000 to 40,000 clones; around a sixth were counted once. Of the sample, 8% to 10% is held by the ten largest clones.

The record originates from a study of metastatic and nonmetastatic thyroid tumors (dated by TCRdb to about 2020). As for the study more broadly: Repertoires from peripheral blood and from tumor or nodule tissue samples of malignant and benign thyroid patients were compared.

None of the patients had been given any treatment before thyroid surgery. The study retrospectively analysed patient clinical samples collected from the early 2010s to the late 2010s using T-cell receptor beta sequencing. The junction shows trimming of 9 bases on V and 5 bases on J, and the gene matches do not reach 9 bases of it. Counted from cysteine to phenylalanine, this CDR3 has 14 amino acids. The DNA shown is the 42-base CDR3, in frame from base 1. CDR1 SNHLY and CDR2 FYNNEI are derived from the germline V gene. Here is what the overall study found, with its caveats: In both blood and tumor samples, TCR beta diversity was reported to be significantly higher in malignant tumors than in benign nodules.

This receptor was obtained from a female donor with papillary thyroid cancer or a benign thyroid nodule (not recorded which). Some clones in this sample may be carry-over from other donors' samples. The sequence joins TRBV2 to TRBJ2-1; 8 middle bases align to TRBD1. The source material was tumor tissue. The DNA sequence reads TGTGCCAGTCTGACGAGGACAGGGAACAATGAGCAGTTCTTC. The encoded protein is CASLTRTGNNEQFF.